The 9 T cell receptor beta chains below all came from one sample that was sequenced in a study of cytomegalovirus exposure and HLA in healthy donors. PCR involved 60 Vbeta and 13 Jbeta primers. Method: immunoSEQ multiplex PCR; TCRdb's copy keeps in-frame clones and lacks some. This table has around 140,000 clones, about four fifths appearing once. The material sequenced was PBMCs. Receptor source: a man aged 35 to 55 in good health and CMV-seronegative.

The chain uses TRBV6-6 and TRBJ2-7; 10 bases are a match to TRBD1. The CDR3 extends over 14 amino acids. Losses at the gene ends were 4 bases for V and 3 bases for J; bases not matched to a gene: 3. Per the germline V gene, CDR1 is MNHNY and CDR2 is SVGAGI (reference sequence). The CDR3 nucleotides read TGTGCCAGCAGTTCGGGACAGGGGTTCTACGAGCAGTACTTC. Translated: CASSSGQGFYEQYF.

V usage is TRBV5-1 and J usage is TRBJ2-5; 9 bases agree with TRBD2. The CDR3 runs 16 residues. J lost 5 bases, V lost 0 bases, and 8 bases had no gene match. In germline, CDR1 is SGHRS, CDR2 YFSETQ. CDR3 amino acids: CASSLEVRGGRETQYF. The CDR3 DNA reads TGCGCCAGCAGCTTGGAGGTGCGGGGGGGCCGGGAGACCCAGTACTTC.

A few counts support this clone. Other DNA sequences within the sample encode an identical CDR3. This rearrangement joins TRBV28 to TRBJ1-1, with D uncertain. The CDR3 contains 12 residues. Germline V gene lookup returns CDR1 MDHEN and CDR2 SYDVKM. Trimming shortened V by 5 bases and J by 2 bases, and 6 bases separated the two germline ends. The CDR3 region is CASSLLNTEAFF. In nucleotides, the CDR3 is TGTGCCAGCAGTCTTCTTAACACTGAAGCTTTCTTT.

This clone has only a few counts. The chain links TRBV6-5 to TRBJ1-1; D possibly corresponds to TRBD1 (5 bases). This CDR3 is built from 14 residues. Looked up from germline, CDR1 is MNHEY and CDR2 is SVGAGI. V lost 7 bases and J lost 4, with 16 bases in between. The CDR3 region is CASITRGGGTEAFF. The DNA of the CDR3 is TGTGCCAGCATTACTAGGGGAGGTGGCACTGAAGCTTTCTTT.

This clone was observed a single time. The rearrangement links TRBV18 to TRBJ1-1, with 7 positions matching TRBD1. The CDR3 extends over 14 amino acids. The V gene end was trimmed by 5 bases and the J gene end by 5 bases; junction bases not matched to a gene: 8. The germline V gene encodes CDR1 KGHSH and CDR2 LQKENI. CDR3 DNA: TGTGCCAGCTCAGCGGACAGGAAAGGGACTGAAGCTTTCTTT. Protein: CASSADRKGTEAFF.

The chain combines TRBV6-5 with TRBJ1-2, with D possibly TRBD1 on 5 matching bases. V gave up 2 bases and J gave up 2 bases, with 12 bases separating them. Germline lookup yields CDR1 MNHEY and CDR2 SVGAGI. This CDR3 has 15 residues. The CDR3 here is CASSYLARVNYGYTF. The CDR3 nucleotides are TGTGCCAGCAGTTACCTGGCCAGGGTAAACTATGGCTACACCTTC.

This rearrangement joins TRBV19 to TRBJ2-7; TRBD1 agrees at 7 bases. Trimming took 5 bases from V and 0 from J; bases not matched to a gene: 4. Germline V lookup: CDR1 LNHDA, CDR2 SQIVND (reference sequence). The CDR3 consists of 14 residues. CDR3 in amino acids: CASSLNRGSYEQYF. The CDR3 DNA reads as TGTGCCAGTAGTCTCAACAGGGGCTCCTACGAGCAGTACTTC.

The chain's CDR3 is CASSSNRGYEQYF. Here the CDR3 DNA reads TGTGCCAGCAGCTCCAACAGGGGGTACGAGCAGTACTTC. This chain links TRBV7-2 with TRBJ2-7, with TRBD1 identical over 8 bases. Per the germline V gene, CDR1 is SGHTA and CDR2 is FQGNSA. The junction had 3 bases not matched to a gene; V was cut back by 4 bases and J by 4 bases. CDR3 length: 13 amino acids.

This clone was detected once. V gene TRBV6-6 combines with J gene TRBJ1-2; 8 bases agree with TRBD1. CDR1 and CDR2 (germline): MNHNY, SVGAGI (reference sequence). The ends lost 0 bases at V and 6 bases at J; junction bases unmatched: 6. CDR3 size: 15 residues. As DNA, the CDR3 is TGTGCCAGCAGTTACTCCGGACAGGGCCGTGATGGCTACACCTTC. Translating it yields CASSYSGQGRDGYTF.